These 23 T cell receptor beta chains were all obtained from the same sample, sequenced in a study of T cell changes during pregnancy in multiple sclerosis. Some clones are missing from TCRdb's copy, which holds only in-frame ones; the method was immunoSEQ multiplex PCR. The table has approximately 79,000 clones, just over 90% seen once. The specimen was CD4+ T cells from peripheral blood mononuclear cells, collected before pregnancy. These receptors all stem from a female donor with multiple sclerosis, enrolled in a pregnancy study.

The rearrangement uses TRBV5-1 and TRBJ1-1, with D hard to call. The CDR3 sequence is 13 residues long. Trimming removed 2 bases from V and 4 bases from J, with 9 bases in between. Germline-derived CDR1 and CDR2 are SGHRS and YFSETQ. The CDR3 nucleotides are TGCGCCAGCAGCTTAAACGGGTTCACTGAAGCTTTCTTT. It yields the protein CASSLNGFTEAFF.

The rearrangement uses TRBV5-1 and TRBJ1-6, with D perhaps TRBD1 (6 bases). The germline gives CDR1 SGHRS, CDR2 YFSETQ. The CDR3 sequence is 15 residues long. Between the trimmed V and J ends, which lost 0 bases and 10 bases, there was a span of 14 bases. The DNA for the CDR3 is TGCGCCAGCAGCTTGGGTACAGGGCTAGGCTCACCCCTCCACTTT. Translating gives CASSLGTGLGSPLHF.

This clone came up once. The chain joins TRBV6-6 to TRBJ2-1; 8 bases are shared with TRBD2. From germline, CDR1 is MNHNY and CDR2 SVGAGI (reference sequence). This CDR3 region has 16 residues. V lost 10 bases to trimming and J lost 0 bases; unmatched junction nucleotides: 11. CDR3 residues: CATKRGTRSSYNEQFF. CDR3 coding DNA: TGTGCCACCAAACGAGGGACTAGGAGCTCCTACAATGAGCAGTTCTTC.

As DNA, the CDR3 is TGTGCCAGCTCACCACCGAGAGGACAGGGAGCCTACGAGCAGTACTTC. Its protein is CASSPPRGQGAYEQYF. The genes are TRBV18 and TRBJ2-7, with 8 bases fitting TRBD1. The V segment lost 0 bases and the J segment 2 bases; nucleotides outside the gene matches: 6. The CDR3 contains 16 residues. The germline gives CDR1 KGHSH, CDR2 LQKENI.

This chain connects TRBV10-2 to TRBJ2-2; TRBD1 matches 7 bases. This CDR3 has 16 residues. After removal of 7 bases from V and 0 bases from J, the junction contained 8 bases not matched to a gene. Per germline, CDR1 WSHSY and CDR2 SAAADI. CDR3 nucleotides: TGCGCCAGCACCGCTACAGGGACAGCGAACACCGGGGAGCTGTTTTTT. It yields the protein CASTATGTANTGELFF.

The chain has TRBV5-1 and TRBJ2-1, with 8 positions matching TRBD2. The V gene's germline CDR1 is SGHRS and CDR2 YFSETQ. V lost 5 bases, J lost 7 bases, and 8 bases stayed unmatched. The CDR3 has 14 amino acids. As DNA, the CDR3 is TGCGCCAGCAGATCAGTAGCGGGAATAAATGAGCAGTTCTTC. This translates into CASRSVAGINEQFF.

The rearrangement joins TRBV5-5 to TRBJ2-2; D may be TRBD2 (5 bases). Germline CDR1 reads SGHKS; CDR2 reads YYEKEE (reference sequence). The CDR3 is 14 residues long. Trimming shortened V by 4 bases and J by 6 bases, and 13 bases separated the two germline ends. The CDR3 nucleotides read TGTGCCAGCAGCCTTGGACTTACCTCCGGGGAGCTGTTTTTT. Protein sequence: CASSLGLTSGELFF. The whole variable domain, filled in from reference TRBV5-5 and TRBJ2-2, reads DAGVTQSPTHLIKTRGQQVTLRCSPISGHKSVSWYQQVLGQGPQFIFQYYEKEERGRGNFPDRFSARQFPNYSSELNVNALLLGDSALYLCASSLGLTSGELFFGEGSRLTVL.

Written as DNA, the CDR3 is TGTGCCAGCAGTCCCTTAGCGGGAGGAACTACAGATACGCAGTATTTT. Encoded protein: CASSPLAGGTTDTQYF. This chain links TRBV27 with TRBJ2-3, with 10 bases lining up with TRBD2. The J segment lost 3 bases and the V segment lost 5 bases, leaving 8 bases of the junction unmatched. This CDR3 has 16 residues. Looked up from germline, CDR1 is MNHEY and CDR2 is SMNVEV (reference sequence).

The genes are TRBV6-1 and TRBJ2-7; 10 bases map to TRBD2. The CDR3 runs to 15 residues. V shed 7 bases and J 3 bases; nucleotides not matched to a gene: 9. Germline V gene data show CDR1 as MNHNS and CDR2 as SASEGT. CDR3 nucleotides: TGTGCCAGCACCTTAGAGCGGGGGGGACACTACGAGCAGTACTTC. Translation: CASTLERGGHYEQYF.

The chain employs TRBV5-1 and TRBJ2-3; D is possibly TRBD1 (5 bases). CDR3 size: 15 residues. Between the trimmed V and J ends, which lost 5 bases and 1 base, there was a span of 14 bases. Germline assignment: CDR1 SGHRS and CDR2 YFSETQ. The CDR3 sequence: CASSPGSAGTDTQYF. CDR3 coding DNA: TGCGCCAGCAGTCCAGGGTCCGCCGGCACAGATACGCAGTATTTT. The full variable domain, rest sourced from reference TRBV5-1 and TRBJ2-3, is KAGVTQTPRYLIKTRGQQVTLSCSPISGHRSVSWYQQTPGQGLQFLFEYFSETQRNKGNFPGRFSGRQFSNSRSEMNVSTLELGDSALYLCASSPGSAGTDTQYFGPGTRLTVL.

V usage is TRBV6-1 and J usage is TRBJ2-7; D uncertain. V was cut by 2 bases and J by 2 bases, with 7 bases left in between. CDR1 MNHNS and CDR2 SASEGT come from the germline V gene. CDR3 length: 13 amino acids. CDR3: CASSESQTYEQYF. CDR3 DNA: TGTGCCAGCAGTGAATCCCAGACCTACGAGCAGTACTTC.

The rearrangement uses TRBV30 and TRBJ2-3; D not certain. This CDR3 region has 13 residues. V lost 0 bases, J lost 9 bases, and 13 bases lay in between. Germline values: CDR1 GTSNPN, CDR2 SVGIG (reference sequence). The CDR3 DNA is TGTGCCTGGAGTGTAGTAGAAGCGAGGACGCAGTATTTT. Its translation is CAWSVVEARTQYF.

J is TRBJ2-7 and V is TRBV27, with D tentatively TRBD1 (6 bases). CDR1 and CDR2 (germline): MNHEY, SMNVEV (reference sequence). This CDR3 is built from 13 residues. Trimming stripped 6 bases from V and 5 bases from J, with 14 bases between. Here the CDR3 DNA reads TGTGCCAGCAGAGGCAGGGGTACCGACGAGCAGTACTTC. Protein: CASRGRGTDEQYF.

The rearrangement uses TRBV11-2 and TRBJ1-1, with 12 bases matching TRBD1. The V and J ends lost 6 bases and 2 bases, in that order; junction bases with no gene match: 10. CDR1 and CDR2 from the germline V gene are SGHAT and FQNNGV. CDR3 length: 17 amino acids. The CDR3 loop is CASRGGQGARKNTEAFF. The CDR3, as DNA: TGTGCCAGCAGGGGGGGACAGGGGGCGCGGAAAAACACTGAAGCTTTCTTT.

The chain recombines TRBV6-5 with TRBJ1-6; TRBD1 matches 7 bases. There are 14 residues in the CDR3. Per germline, CDR1 MNHEY and CDR2 SVGAGI. Trimming cost V 2 bases and J 9 bases; bases outside gene matches: 4. CDR3 region: CASSYDRETSPLHF. CDR3 sequence (DNA): TGTGCCAGCAGTTACGACAGGGAGACTTCACCCCTCCACTTT.

The rearrangement joins TRBV27 to TRBJ1-6; the match to TRBD1 covers 7 bases. Germline V gene data show CDR1 as MNHEY and CDR2 as SMNVEV (reference sequence). J gave up 7 bases and V 3 bases, and 3 bases lay outside the gene matches. CDR3 length: 14 residues. The CDR3: CASSFRTGNSPLHF. The CDR3 nucleotides are TGTGCCAGCAGTTTTAGGACAGGAAATTCACCCCTCCACTTT.

This rearrangement joins TRBV11-1 to TRBJ2-7, with 9 bases lining up with TRBD2. Trimming took 0 bases from V and 5 from J; bases not matched to a gene: 8. CDR3 length equals 16 residues. CDR1 and CDR2 (germline): SGHAT, FQDESV (reference sequence). The CDR3 DNA reads as TGTGCCAGCAGCTTAGCTAGCGGGAGAACTCTCGACGAGCAGTACTTC. Encoded protein: CASSLASGRTLDEQYF. The full variable domain, its missing parts supplied by reference TRBV11-1 and TRBJ2-7, is EAEVAQSPRYKITEKSQAVAFWCDPISGHATLYWYRQILGQGPELLVQFQDESVVDDSQLPKDRFSAERLKGVDSTLKIQPAELGDSAMYLCASSLASGRTLDEQYFGPGTRLTVT.

The rearrangement joins TRBV30 to TRBJ1-2, with D hard to call. V was trimmed by 1 base and J by 3 bases, leaving 9 bases between them. Germline V lookup: CDR1 GTSNPN, CDR2 SVGIG (reference sequence). The CDR3 extends over 13 amino acids. The DNA of the CDR3 is TGTGCCTGGAGTGACCTAGCCGACTATGGCTACACCTTC. It is translated as CAWSDLADYGYTF.

The chain couples TRBV6-6 to TRBJ2-1, with TRBD2 identical over 8 bases. This CDR3 has 15 amino acids. The germline V gene has CDR1 MNHNY and CDR2 SVGAGI (reference sequence). V gave up 8 bases and J gave up 7 bases; unmatched junction bases: 13. The CDR3: CASWSKGSGRNEQFF. The DNA of the CDR3 is TGTGCCAGCTGGTCAAAGGGGAGCGGGAGAAATGAGCAGTTCTTC.

This clone was counted a single time. The chain is built from TRBV5-4 and TRBJ2-7, with D unresolved. In germline, CDR1 is SGHNT, CDR2 YYREEE (reference sequence). This CDR3 is built from 15 residues. Trimming stripped 0 bases from V and 0 bases from J, with 10 bases between. CDR3: CASSLGRLSSYEQYF. The CDR3 nucleotides are TGTGCCAGCAGCTTGGGGAGACTCTCCTCCTACGAGCAGTACTTC.

This chain joins TRBV29-1 and TRBJ2-7; D ambiguous. Germline V gene lookup returns CDR1 SQVTM and CDR2 ANQGSEA. The CDR3 is 17 amino acids. Trimming took 0 bases from V and 0 from J, leaving 18 bases between them. Here the CDR3 DNA reads TGCAGCGTTGAAGATCTTCTAGGCCAGCCTAGCTCCTACGAGCAGTACTTC. It is translated as CSVEDLLGQPSSYEQYF.

The rearrangement links TRBV30 to TRBJ2-1, with 7 bases fitting TRBD1. Trimming removed 7 bases from V and 9 bases from J; junction bases left unmatched: 9. CDR1 and CDR2 (germline): GTSNPN, SVGIG (reference sequence). The CDR3 runs to 12 residues. Written as DNA, the CDR3 is TGTGCCTTTCTACGTACAGGGGCTGAGCAGTTCTTC. Residues: CAFLRTGAEQFF.

The V gene is TRBV5-1, the J gene TRBJ2-1; 11 nucleotides align to TRBD2. The junction had 7 bases not matched to a gene; V was cut back by 3 bases and J by 2 bases. Germline CDR1 reads SGHRS; CDR2 reads YFSETQ. This CDR3 region has 17 residues. The CDR3 reads CASSSNSGRAPYNEQFF. CDR3 coding DNA: TGCGCCAGCAGCTCCAATAGCGGGAGGGCCCCCTACAATGAGCAGTTCTTC.